The TCR beta chain described here comes from a study of blood T cell repertoires in COVID-19. About the study: From the United States, Italy and Spain came samples of acute and convalescent COVID-19. From T cells, B-cell-depleted T cells, or PBMCs came the material, which was cDNA or gDNA.

This clone has a single count. Source study methods: Nucleated cell number was recorded as an estimate derived from reference gene primer amplification. Measured with immunoSEQ multiplex PCR; TCRdb has only the in-frame clones, and not every one. V, J and clone size are taken as reported in that table, and D and trimming were inferred from the DNA itself. This sample has almost 50,000 clones; under 70% occur once, and the top ten carry about 8.8%. Trimming removed 4 bases at V and 0 bases at J, with 7 bases between. Germline CDR1 is SGHVS and CDR2 is FQNEAQ. This CDR3 has 14 amino acids. This rearrangement joins TRBV7-8 to TRBJ1-3, with D possibly TRBD1 on 5 matching bases. This sequence was found in a woman in her sixties or seventies with acute or convalescent COVID-19. Sequencing was carried out using peripheral blood. This chain's CDR3 is CASSSGHSGNTIYF. CDR3 coding DNA: TGTGCCAGCAGCTCCGGACACTCTGGAAACACCATATATTTT.